A single T cell receptor beta chain is shown here with its context. The antigen it recognizes is unknown. No quality values exist for individual bases; no much larger clone is one base distant. In Seattle, one collaborating source enrolled patients while the infection was active and tracked those patients longitudinally over the course of disease. Whole blood was collected in K2EDTA tubes by collaborating institutions according to the institutions' own protocols. For TCRbeta analysis, collaborators shipped samples as frozen whole blood, isolated PBMCs, or DNA extracted from either of those sample types. These data are taken from a study of blood T cell repertoires in COVID-19 (dated by TCRdb to 2020 to 2022). About the investigation overall: The collaborator samples originated in the United States, Italy and Spain and spanned the acute and convalescent phases of COVID-19. The prospective study material was composed of cDNA or gDNA derived from T cells, B-cell-depleted T cells, or PBMCs. The dataset comprised deeply sampled blood TCRbeta repertoires from subjects exposed to, actively infected with, or recovered from COVID-19. The repertoires were made available in a free public database intended to serve as a resource for research on the immune response to SARS-CoV-2. Samples came from the ongoing ImmuneRACE study (first 160 participants) plus 1,254 subjects from 6 global collaborators. Nearly every sample came with metadata listing a de-identified subject ID, COVID-19 status, age in years and sex. Where available, HLA class I and class II types were taken from metadata supplied by the sample provider and were not determined by assay-based typing.

CDR1 GTSNPN and CDR2 SVGIG were looked up in the germline V gene (reference sequence). The CDR3 holds 15 amino acids from the cysteine to the phenylalanine. Of all the DNA, just the CDR3 is kept, 45 bases in frame from base 1. The germline ends are 19 bases apart after V is trimmed by 3 bases and J by 8 bases. TCRbeta CDR3 regions were amplified from genomic DNA by means of the immunoSEQ Assay, a bias-controlled multiplex PCR. From the authors' description of their analysis: Nucleated cell counts per sample were estimated from amplification of reference gene primers within the assay. To quantify the absolute abundance of each unique TCRbeta CDR3 rearrangement, sequence reads were collapsed and filtered. For each sample, productive Simpson clonality was calculated by taking the square root of Simpson's diversity index across productive rearrangements. TCRdb obtained this table from immuneACCESS and retained in-frame rearrangements with V and J assigned. These tables miss some clones; where compared with another copy, unresolved V genes account for less than half of the shortfall, and the remainder is unexplained. For V, J and clone size, that table is used; D and trimming come from the DNA. This sample has approximately 500,000 clones in its table, and 70% to 90% of those were observed once. Of the sample, 7.5% to 9% falls within the top ten clones.

Study-wide conclusions, independent of this receptor: How much clinical and demographic metadata was included differed by source and by participant, and the metadata was provided uncurated.

The rearranged segments are TRBV30 and TRBJ1-4, and perhaps TRBD1 as D gene, on 6 matching bases. The sequence was collected from a woman between 50 and 59 years old with COVID-19, enrolled during active disease. Sequenced: peripheral blood. The DNA is TGTGCCTGGAGCCGCCTCGGGGGGCTAGGAGAAAAACTGTTTTTT. This translates into CAWSRLGGLGEKLFF. The full variable domain, completed from the reference TRBV30 and TRBJ1-4 proteins outside the CDR3, reads SQTIHQWPATLVQPVGSPLSLECTVEGTSNPNLYWYRQAAGRGLQLLFYSVGIGQISSEVPQNLSASRPQDRQFILSSKKLLLSDSGFYLCAWSRLGGLGEKLFFGSGTQLSVL.